The present T cell receptor (beta chain) was sequenced within a study of T-cell memory formation after mild COVID-19. This clonotype was seen more than once but under ten times. Its target is unknown. One entry per CDR3 protein results from TCRdb running MiXCR on the 5' RACE reads. There are some 150,000 distinct CDR3 sequences in the sample; roughly 21% occur only once, and approximately 2.3% lies in the top ten. The V gene's germline CDR1 is SGHTA and CDR2 FQGNSA. V was shortened by 1 base and J by 4 bases, with 8 bases between the two germline ends. This CDR3 has 13 amino acids. General study points: Memory cells collected pre-infection included some clones that later responded, suggesting cross-reactive memory joined.

What was sequenced was PBMCs or a T cell subset sorted from them (not recorded which). This receptor was identified in an adult woman who had mild COVID-19 (a few samples of this study predate the infection). Cell type and time point are not known. The V call is TRBV7-2, the J call TRBJ2-7; no definite D call. The CDR3 nucleotides read TGTGCCAGCAGCTTAGTTCTTGGGTACGAGCAGTACTTC. Translation gives CASSLVLGYEQYF.